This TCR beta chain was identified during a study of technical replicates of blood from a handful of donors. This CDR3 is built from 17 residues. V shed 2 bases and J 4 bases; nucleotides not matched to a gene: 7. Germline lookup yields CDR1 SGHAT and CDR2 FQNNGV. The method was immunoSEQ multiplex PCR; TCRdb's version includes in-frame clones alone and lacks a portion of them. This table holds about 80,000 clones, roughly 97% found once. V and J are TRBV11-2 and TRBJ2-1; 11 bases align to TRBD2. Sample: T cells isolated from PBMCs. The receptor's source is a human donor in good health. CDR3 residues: CASSLLVAGGRYNEQFF. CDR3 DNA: TGTGCCAGCAGCTTACTAGTAGCGGGAGGGCGGTACAATGAGCAGTTCTTC.